The entry that follows covers one TCR beta chain sequence. Its antigen is still unknown. Germline V CDR1 and CDR2: MDHEN, SYDVKM. This CDR3 comprises 14 residues. Trimming took 4 bases from V and 5 from J, leaving 12 bases between them. TCRdb re-derived calls from the RT-PCR reads in MiXCR, one entry per CDR3 protein. The sample has 150,000 to 200,000 distinct CDR3 sequences, roughly 10% seen once; the top ten hold 9.5% to 15%. The data were obtained in a study of response to subunit inactivated influenza vaccine. The study's findings and limits: Authors suggested few new T cells are recruited by each seasonal influenza vaccination.

Sequenced material: non-naive T cells sorted from PBMCs, taken about 6 weeks after vaccination. This sequence was found in a man in his fifties who received an inactivated influenza vaccine. The chain joins TRBV28 to TRBJ1-3; possibly TRBD1 for D (6 bases). The chain's CDR3 is CASSYGRGRNTIYF. The CDR3, as DNA: TGTGCCAGCAGTTACGGCAGGGGTAGAAACACCATATATTTT.